This T cell receptor (beta chain) was identified in a study of T cell responses to AZD1222 COVID-19 vaccine. Broader study findings: The study sampled repertoires only after the peak T cell response. Spike-specific TCR breadth and depth went up after people got two AZD1222 doses.

V was cut by 0 bases and J by 3 bases, with 9 bases left in between. From germline, CDR1 is SGHKS and CDR2 YYEKEE (reference sequence). The CDR3 consists of 14 residues. Concerning this clone: Antigen: not known.

TCRdb's table, derived via immunoSEQ multiplex PCR, lists solely in-frame clones and lacks some. The sample lists about 80,000 clones, 70% to 90% seen once, with around 3.6% in the top ten. Sequencing used peripheral blood, obtained 28 days after the second AZD1222 dose. The chain is built from TRBV5-5 and TRBJ2-5; TRBD2 might be the D (6 bases). This TCR derives from an adult who received the AZD1222 COVID-19 vaccine. The chain's CDR3 is CASSLAPGEETQYF. In nucleotides, the CDR3 is TGTGCCAGCAGCTTGGCCCCGGGGGAAGAGACCCAGTACTTC.